This TCR beta chain stems from a study of T cell clonotyping in hematopoietic cell transplantation. Study context: Cytoreduction preceded collection of pretransplant recipient samples. Overall study results and limits: Recipient TCR diversity dropped after transplant; expanded clonotypes rose from day 30 to 180.

Produced via immunoSEQ multiplex PCR; TCRdb's table is partial and in-frame only. The table lists about 29,000 clones, about 83% of them singletons. The CDR3 has 13 residues. The germline CDR1 and CDR2 sequences are SQVTM and ANQGSEA. J lost 12 bases, V lost 7 bases, and 12 bases had no gene match. Time point indicated: recipient sample about 28 days before transplant, after cytoreduction. Notes on this clone: The target antigen is unknown.

The sequence was obtained from a woman under 40 with chronic myeloid leukemia. Some clones in this sample may be carry-over from other donors' samples. The chain combines TRBV29-1 with TRBJ1-6, with 7 bases identical to TRBD1. The specimen comprised peripheral blood mononuclear cells, sampled before stem cell transplant. CDR3 in DNA: TGCAGCGCAGAAACTGGGAGGGGGCTACCCCTCCACTTT. Amino acids: CSAETGRGLPLHF. Using reference TRBV29-1 and TRBJ1-6 for the parts outside the CDR3, the full variable domain is SAVISQKPSRDICQRGTSLTIQCQVDSQVTMMFWYRQQPGQSLTLIATANQGSEATYESGFVIDKFPISRPNLTFSTLTVSNMSPEDSSIYLCSAETGRGLPLHFGNGTRLTVT.